These T cell receptor beta chains were read from a single sample in a study of beta chain features in type 1 diabetes. The repertoire was sequenced with immunoSEQ multiplex PCR; TCRdb's copy has only in-frame clones and lacks some. The sample has more than 120,000 clones, approximately 13% seen once; the top ten hold 1% to 1.5%. Sequencing used central memory CD4+ T cells from blood. The receptor set was obtained from a man younger than 35 with type 1 diabetes. CDR3s include the opening cysteine and the closing phenylalanine or tryptophan. Fields, in order: CDR3 protein, CDR3 DNA, clone size, D gene, J gene, V gene. A D gene is named only where the DNA matches it firmly. Rows give clone size only sometimes, using once, few, many, or a class for an expanded clone.

CDR3 protein: CSVGQGASNTEAFF
CDR3 DNA: TGCAGCGTTGGACAGGGGGCGTCGAACACTGAAGCTTTCTTT
clone size: many
D gene: TRBD1
J gene: TRBJ1-1
V gene: TRBV29-1

CDR3 protein: CASSLPGMGAEAFF
CDR3 DNA: TGTGCCAGCAGTCTCCCCGGAATGGGGGCTGAAGCTTTCTTT
clone size: -
D gene: -
J gene: TRBJ1-1
V gene: TRBV27

CDR3 protein: CASSPGGLAAFSYEQYF
CDR3 DNA: TGCGCCAGCAGCCCCGGAGGGCTAGCGGCGTTCTCCTACGAGCAGTACTTC
clone size: -
D gene: TRBD2
J gene: TRBJ2-7
V gene: TRBV5-1

CDR3 protein: CASSLPPGQGFGYTF
CDR3 DNA: TGTGCCAGCAGTCTCCCCCCGGGACAGGGGTTCGGCTACACCTTC
clone size: -
D gene: TRBD1
J gene: TRBJ1-2
V gene: TRBV6-5

CDR3 protein: CASSEGPGAKETQYF
CDR3 DNA: TGTGCCAGCAGTGAAGGACCGGGAGCAAAAGAGACCCAGTACTTC
clone size: -
D gene: -
J gene: TRBJ2-5
V gene: TRBV2

CDR3 protein: CAVRGYYEQYF
CDR3 DNA: TGTGCCGTCCGTGGCTACTACGAGCAGTACTTC
clone size: -
D gene: -
J gene: TRBJ2-7
V gene: TRBV6-6

CDR3 protein: CASSVSVQETQYF
CDR3 DNA: TGTGCCAGTAGTGTGAGTGTCCAAGAGACCCAGTACTTC
clone size: few
D gene: -
J gene: TRBJ2-5
V gene: TRBV19

CDR3 protein: CATSTDNMNTEAFF
CDR3 DNA: TGTGCCACCTCTACAGACAACATGAACACTGAAGCTTTCTTT
clone size: -
D gene: -
J gene: TRBJ1-1
V gene: TRBV15

CDR3 protein: CASSPDVEQPQHF
CDR3 DNA: TGTGCCAGCAGCCCAGACGTAGAGCAGCCCCAGCATTTT
clone size: many
D gene: -
J gene: TRBJ1-5
V gene: TRBV7-8

CDR3 protein: CASSGQGFTEAFF
CDR3 DNA: TGTGCCAGCAGCGGACAGGGCTTCACTGAAGCTTTCTTT
clone size: few
D gene: TRBD1
J gene: TRBJ1-1
V gene: TRBV9

CDR3 protein: CSARSRTEQYF
CDR3 DNA: TGCAGTGCTAGATCTCGAACCGAGCAGTACTTC
clone size: few
D gene: -
J gene: TRBJ2-7
V gene: TRBV20-1

CDR3 protein: CASSQGQLGPYEQYF
CDR3 DNA: TGTGCCAGCAGCCAGGGACAGCTAGGACCCTACGAGCAGTACTTC
clone size: -
D gene: TRBD1
J gene: TRBJ2-7
V gene: TRBV6-6

CDR3 protein: CASSQVAGSAAFF
CDR3 DNA: TGTGCCAGCAGCCAAGTTGCAGGGAGTGCGGCTTTCTTT
clone size: -
D gene: -
J gene: TRBJ1-1
V gene: TRBV14

CDR3 protein: CASSYPEGQNFF
CDR3 DNA: TGTGCCAGCAGCTACCCGGAAGGGCAGAATTTCTTC
clone size: many
D gene: -
J gene: TRBJ2-1
V gene: TRBV11-3

CDR3 protein: CASSLQGSYEQYF
CDR3 DNA: TGTGCCAGCAGCCTACAGGGCTCCTACGAGCAGTACTTC
clone size: few
D gene: -
J gene: TRBJ2-7
V gene: TRBV5-4

CDR3 protein: CATSTWDRSYEQYF
CDR3 DNA: TGTGCCACCAGCACGTGGGACAGGTCCTACGAGCAGTACTTC
clone size: few
D gene: TRBD1
J gene: TRBJ2-7
V gene: TRBV15

CDR3 protein: CASRGQGYNEQFF
CDR3 DNA: TGTGCCAGTAGGGGACAGGGATACAATGAGCAGTTCTTC
clone size: few
D gene: TRBD1
J gene: TRBJ2-1
V gene: TRBV19

CDR3 protein: CAWKRAGALGYNEQFF
CDR3 DNA: TGTGCCTGGAAAAGAGCGGGGGCCCTGGGGTACAATGAGCAGTTCTTC
clone size: few
D gene: TRBD2
J gene: TRBJ2-1
V gene: TRBV30

CDR3 protein: CAISGGGSTIGYGYTF
CDR3 DNA: TGTGCCATCAGTGGAGGGGGCTCCACTATCGGTTATGGCTACACCTTC
clone size: -
D gene: TRBD1
J gene: TRBJ1-2
V gene: TRBV10-3

CDR3 protein: CASSFVTGDEKLFF
CDR3 DNA: TGTGCCAGCAGCTTCGTAACAGGGGATGAAAAACTGTTTTTT
clone size: few
D gene: TRBD1
J gene: TRBJ1-4
V gene: TRBV7-6

CDR3 protein: CASEGNSPLHF
CDR3 DNA: TGTGCCAGCGAGGGGAATTCACCCCTCCACTTT
clone size: few
D gene: -
J gene: TRBJ1-6
V gene: TRBV2

CDR3 protein: CASSWTGDEQYF
CDR3 DNA: TGCGCCAGCAGCTGGACAGGGGACGAGCAGTACTTC
clone size: -
D gene: TRBD1
J gene: TRBJ2-7
V gene: TRBV5-1

CDR3 protein: CASSRRPGVDEQFF
CDR3 DNA: TGTGCCAGCAGTCGGCGGCCCGGCGTAGATGAGCAGTTCTTC
clone size: -
D gene: -
J gene: TRBJ2-1
V gene: TRBV2

CDR3 protein: CASGAQRTYGYTF
CDR3 DNA: TGTGCCAGCGGGGCACAGAGAACCTATGGCTACACCTTC
clone size: -
D gene: -
J gene: TRBJ1-2
V gene: TRBV2

CDR3 protein: CASSLAGAVEQFF
CDR3 DNA: TGTGCTAGCAGCTTAGCTGGGGCCGTTGAGCAGTTCTTC
clone size: -
D gene: -
J gene: TRBJ2-1
V gene: TRBV7-7

CDR3 protein: CACFRGPTEAFF
CDR3 DNA: TGTGCCTGCTTCAGGGGGCCAACTGAAGCTTTCTTT
clone size: few
D gene: TRBD1
J gene: TRBJ1-1
V gene: TRBV30

CDR3 protein: CASSSGQGSYNEQFF
CDR3 DNA: TGCGCCAGCAGCTCGGGACAGGGGTCCTACAATGAGCAGTTCTTC
clone size: few
D gene: TRBD1
J gene: TRBJ2-1
V gene: TRBV5-1

CDR3 protein: CASSLVAGENTGELFF
CDR3 DNA: TGTGCCAGCAGCTTAGTAGCGGGGGAGAACACCGGGGAGCTGTTTTTT
clone size: few
D gene: TRBD2
J gene: TRBJ2-2
V gene: TRBV13

CDR3 protein: CASSTGPSYGYTF
CDR3 DNA: TGTGCCAGCAGTACCGGGCCCTCCTATGGCTACACCTTC
clone size: few
D gene: -
J gene: TRBJ1-2
V gene: TRBV28

CDR3 protein: CAWSLGSDQPQHF
CDR3 DNA: TGTGCCTGGAGTTTGGGGTCCGATCAGCCCCAGCATTTT
clone size: -
D gene: -
J gene: TRBJ1-5
V gene: TRBV30

CDR3 protein: CASSLDGAAGRGYTF
CDR3 DNA: TGTGCCAGCAGCTTAGATGGCGCCGCAGGGAGAGGCTACACCTTC
clone size: -
D gene: -
J gene: TRBJ1-2
V gene: TRBV11-2

CDR3 protein: CASSMGQTQGAGYTF
CDR3 DNA: TGTGCCAGCTCGATGGGACAGACTCAGGGCGCTGGCTACACCTTC
clone size: few
D gene: TRBD1
J gene: TRBJ1-2
V gene: TRBV18

CDR3 protein: CASSLGGVGKDEQYF
CDR3 DNA: TGTGCCAGCAGCTTAGGCGGGGTAGGTAAGGACGAGCAGTACTTC
clone size: few
D gene: -
J gene: TRBJ2-7
V gene: TRBV5-4

CDR3 protein: CASSPPSGGATDTQYF
CDR3 DNA: TGTGCCAGCTCACCGCCTAGCGGGGGGGCCACAGATACGCAGTATTTT
clone size: few
D gene: TRBD2
J gene: TRBJ2-3
V gene: TRBV18

CDR3 protein: CASSDLTGSNYGYTF
CDR3 DNA: TGTGCCAGCAGTGATCTGACAGGCTCTAACTATGGCTACACCTTC
clone size: few
D gene: -
J gene: TRBJ1-2
V gene: TRBV25-1

CDR3 protein: CASSLRDRRNSPLHF
CDR3 DNA: TGTGCCAGCAGCCTAAGGGACAGAAGAAATTCACCCCTCCACTTT
clone size: few
D gene: TRBD1
J gene: TRBJ1-6
V gene: TRBV13

CDR3 protein: CASFETAQETQYF
CDR3 DNA: TGTGCCAGCTTTGAGACAGCTCAAGAGACCCAGTACTTC
clone size: few
D gene: -
J gene: TRBJ2-5
V gene: TRBV18

CDR3 protein: CASNRMTDANTGELFF
CDR3 DNA: TGTGCCAGTAATCGAATGACGGACGCGAACACCGGGGAGCTGTTTTTT
clone size: few
D gene: -
J gene: TRBJ2-2
V gene: TRBV19

CDR3 protein: CASTEGAAETQYF
CDR3 DNA: TGTGCCAGCACAGAGGGGGCAGCAGAGACCCAGTACTTC
clone size: many
D gene: TRBD1
J gene: TRBJ2-5
V gene: TRBV18

CDR3 protein: CSVEGQGNTEAFF
CDR3 DNA: TGCAGCGTTGAAGGACAGGGCAACACTGAAGCTTTCTTT
clone size: few
D gene: TRBD1
J gene: TRBJ1-1
V gene: TRBV29-1

CDR3 protein: CASTVSTDTQYF
CDR3 DNA: TGTGCCAGCACCGTTAGCACAGATACGCAGTATTTT
clone size: many
D gene: -
J gene: TRBJ2-3
V gene: TRBV6-1

CDR3 protein: CASSPQVQETQYF
CDR3 DNA: TGTGCCAGCTCACCCCAGGTGCAAGAGACCCAGTACTTC
clone size: -
D gene: -
J gene: TRBJ2-5
V gene: TRBV18

CDR3 protein: CSAGTENDYGYTF
CDR3 DNA: TGCAGCGCCGGGACAGAAAATGACTATGGCTACACCTTC
clone size: -
D gene: TRBD1
J gene: TRBJ1-2
V gene: TRBV29-1